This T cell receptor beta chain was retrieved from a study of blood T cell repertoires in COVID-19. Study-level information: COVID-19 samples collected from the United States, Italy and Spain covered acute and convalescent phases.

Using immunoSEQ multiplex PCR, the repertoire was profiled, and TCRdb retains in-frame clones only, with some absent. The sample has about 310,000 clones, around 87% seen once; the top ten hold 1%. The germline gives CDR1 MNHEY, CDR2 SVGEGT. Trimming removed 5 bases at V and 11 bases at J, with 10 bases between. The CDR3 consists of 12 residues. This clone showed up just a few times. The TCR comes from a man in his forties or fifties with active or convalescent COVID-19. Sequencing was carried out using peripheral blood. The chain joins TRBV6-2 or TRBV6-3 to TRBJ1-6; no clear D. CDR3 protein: CASSVRTTPLHF. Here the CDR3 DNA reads TGTGCCAGCAGTGTACGGACTACACCCCTCCACTTT.